This TCR beta chain was recorded in a study of T cell changes during pregnancy in multiple sclerosis. The table came from immunoSEQ multiplex PCR; TCRdb's copy has only in-frame clones and leaves some out. Altogether fewer than 55,000 clones are present, about nine tenths being singletons, with the ten largest covering roughly 0.47%. The V end was cut by 3 bases, the J end by 4 bases, with 5 bases between. Germline CDR1 and CDR2: GTSNPN and SVGIG (reference sequence). CDR3 length: 11 residues. The V and J genes are TRBV30 and TRBJ2-3; no reliable D call. This sequence was found in a female donor with multiple sclerosis, enrolled in a pregnancy study. This specimen was CD4+ T cells from peripheral blood mononuclear cells, taken in the third trimester of pregnancy. The chain's CDR3 is CAWSVSDTQYF. DNA for the CDR3: TGTGCCTGGAGCGTGTCAGATACGCAGTATTTT.